This T cell receptor (beta chain) emerged from a study of shared clonotypes between healthy human individuals. As to this clone: The antigen remains unidentified. The sample holds other DNA sequences that translate to the same CDR3.

In the CD4+ fraction, cells were divided into CD45RA+ naive and CD45RA-negative memory subsets. Study findings and constraints: A reduction in generation probabilities was seen for non-shared clonotypes relative to those shared by all four donors.

Germline values: CDR1 KGHSH, CDR2 LQKENI. Trimming took 3 bases from V and 1 from J, leaving 9 bases between them. This CDR3 has 14 amino acids. Repertoires were generated with immunoSEQ multiplex PCR, while TCRdb's copy carries only in-frame clones and drops some. The table shows 2 million to 2.5 million clones, with about 92% occurring only once. Material: naive CD4+ T cells from PBMCs. The subset here: CD45RA+ positively selected. The origin of this receptor is a young man in good health. Some clones in this sample may be carry-over from other donors' samples. V gene TRBV18 combines with J gene TRBJ1-1; no firm D call. As DNA, the CDR3 is TGTGCCAGCTCACCCGGAGCACCGAACACTGAAGCTTTCTTT. It specifies CASSPGAPNTEAFF.